What follows is one TCR beta chain and its context. This sample was included in a study of control samples from healthy donors and cancer patients. The data were produced by immunoSEQ multiplex PCR, yet TCRdb's version contains in-frame clones alone and is incomplete. The sample lists around 70,000 clones; about 94% were seen once. The CDR3 contains 14 residues. Germline loops: CDR1 MNHNS, CDR2 SASEGT. J was trimmed by 7 bases and V by 3 bases; bases with no gene match: 6. This receptor was identified in a woman between 25 and 40 years old in good health. The chain employs TRBV6-1 and TRBJ2-1, with 7 bases fitting TRBD2. Sequenced: blood. The CDR3 reads CASSDPGLINEQFF. The DNA of the CDR3 is TGTGCCAGCAGTGACCCGGGACTAATTAATGAGCAGTTCTTC.